The present entry profiles one TCR beta chain with its context. This CDR3 has 15 residues. V lost 7 bases to trimming and J lost 1 base; unmatched junction nucleotides: 4. Germline V gene data show CDR1 as WNHNN and CDR2 as SYGVQD (reference sequence). Original handling: Counts of nucleated cells, estimated from reference gene primer amplification, were obtained. Profiled with immunoSEQ multiplex PCR; TCRdb holds only in-frame clones, not every one. D and trimming come from the DNA, and the V and J calls and clone size come from that table. The repertoire includes about 130,000 clones, about 90% of them detected once, and roughly 3.6% sits in the top ten. The entry originates in a study of blood T cell repertoires in COVID-19. Study-level background: The samples span acute and convalescent COVID-19 from the United States, Italy and Spain. The analysed material was cDNA or gDNA that came from T cells, B-cell-depleted T cells, or PBMCs.

The V gene is TRBV10-1, the J gene TRBJ2-3; 11 nucleotides align to TRBD2. The source of this sequence is a woman between 55 and 75 years old with acute or convalescent COVID-19. Specimen: peripheral blood. CDR3 nucleotide sequence: TGCGCCAGCACAAAGGGACTAGCGGGCACAGATACGCAGTATTTT. Amino acid sequence: CASTKGLAGTDTQYF.